In this sample, the clone carrying this TCR beta chain turned up once. This record comes from a study of blood T cell repertoires in COVID-19. Clones were read by immunoSEQ multiplex PCR, and TCRdb kept only the in-frame ones, dropping some. The table includes hundreds of thousands of clones, around 90% detected once. The source material was peripheral blood. The TCR originated in a middle-aged man with acute or convalescent COVID-19.

The CDR3: CASSIAGGTYEQYF. The CDR3 DNA sequence: TGTGCCAGCTCTATAGCGGGGGGGACCTACGAGCAGTACTTC. The chain joins TRBV27 to TRBJ2-7; 11 bases are a match to TRBD2. This CDR3 region has 14 residues. Germline assignment: CDR1 MNHEY and CDR2 SMNVEV (reference sequence). V trimming: 8 bases; J trimming: 2 bases; junction bases outside the gene matches: 5.